A single sample is the source of the 14 T cell receptor beta chains below, sequenced in a study of memory CD8 T cells in hepatitis C reinfection. This table comes from immunoSEQ multiplex PCR, and its TCRdb copy is limited to in-frame clones, with some not included. The table lists over 2,000 clones, 70% to 90% of them singletons, with 21% in the top ten. The time point is: peak reinfection, 3 to 8 weeks after reinfection detection. The sorted cells went straight to TCR sequencing with no prior in vitro expansion. Specimen: naive CD8+ T cells sorted from blood. The source of these receptors is a man aged 50-60 years with hepatitis C virus infection.

This chain joins TRBV5-4 and TRBJ1-2, with a possible D match to TRBD1 (5 bases). V dropped 1 base and J dropped 7 bases, with 14 bases sitting between them. CDR3 length equals 14 residues. Germline V CDR1 and CDR2: SGHNT, YYREEE (reference sequence). CDR3 residues: CASSLQGTIVGYTF. The CDR3, as DNA: TGTGCCAGCAGCTTGCAGGGTACAATCGTTGGCTACACCTTC.

The chain carries TRBV19 and TRBJ2-2; 10 positions agree with TRBD1. CDR1 LNHDA and CDR2 SQIVND come from the germline V gene (reference sequence). There are 16 residues in the CDR3. Trimming removed 4 bases from V and 4 bases from J; junction bases left unmatched: 6. In nucleotides, the CDR3 is TGTGCCAGTAGTACCCGACAGGGGGCGAGCACCGGGGAGCTGTTTTTT. Its protein product is CASSTRQGASTGELFF.

The V call is TRBV25-1, the J call TRBJ1-1; D remains unclear. Germline V gives CDR1 MGHDK, CDR2 SYGVNS. V dropped 4 bases and J dropped 1 base, with 4 bases sitting between them. The CDR3 sequence is 12 residues long. The DNA of the CDR3 is TGTGCCAGCAGTGGGCAGAACACTGAAGCTTTCTTT. Encoded protein: CASSGQNTEAFF.

The V call is TRBV27, the J call TRBJ2-7; 10 nucleotides align to TRBD1. CDR3 length: 15 residues. Germline V gene lookup returns CDR1 MNHEY and CDR2 SMNVEV (reference sequence). Unmatched junction bases numbered 5, after V lost 4 bases and J lost 2 bases. The CDR3 coding sequence is TGTGCCAGCAGTTCCGGGACAGGGGCCGCCTACGAGCAGTACTTC. This encodes CASSSGTGAAYEQYF.

The rearrangement links TRBV15 to TRBJ2-7; D perhaps matches TRBD2 (5 bases). Per germline, CDR1 LNHNV and CDR2 YYDKDF (reference sequence). The ends were cut back, 3 bases at V and 5 bases at J, with 11 bases in the middle. The CDR3 runs to 13 residues. The CDR3 sequence is CATSRRREDEQYF. The CDR3 bases are TGTGCCACCAGCAGGCGCCGGGAAGACGAGCAGTACTTC. The full variable domain, with the rest looked up from reference TRBV15 and TRBJ2-7, is DAMVIQNPRYQVTQFGKPVTLSCSQTLNHNVMYWYQQKSSQAPKLLFHYYDKDFNNEADTPDNFQSRRPNTSFCFLDIRSPGLGDTAMYLCATSRRREDEQYFGPGTRLTVT.

The chain employs TRBV11-1 and TRBJ2-3, with TRBD1 identical over 7 bases. This CDR3 contains 16 residues. Germline CDR1 reads SGHAT; CDR2 reads FQDESV (reference sequence). V lost 1 base, J lost 4 bases, and 8 bases stayed unmatched. As DNA, the CDR3 is TGTGCCAGCAGCTTAGGACAGGGACGGCACGCAGATACGCAGTATTTT. It is translated as CASSLGQGRHADTQYF.

This clone was recorded only once. DNA for the CDR3: TGTGCCAGCAGCTTACAGGGCTACAATGAGCAGTTCTTC. It encodes CASSLQGYNEQFF. The chain carries TRBV6-5 and TRBJ2-1; tentatively, D is TRBD1 (6 bases). CDR3 length: 13 amino acids. Germline CDR1 MNHEY, CDR2 SVGAGI. The V gene lost 6 bases and the J gene lost 3 bases, with 9 bases spanning the gap.

The chain combines TRBV7-9 with TRBJ2-5; D might be TRBD2 (6 bases). The DNA end lines up better with TRBJ2-7; the J call may be wrong. Germline assignment: CDR1 SEHNR and CDR2 FQNEAQ (reference sequence). CDR3 size: 15 residues. The CDR3 region is CASSFEGSGDYEQYF. In DNA form, the CDR3 reads TGTGCCAGCAGCTTCGAAGGTAGCGGAGATTACGAGCAGTACTTC.

A single count supports this clone. V gene TRBV30 combines with J gene TRBJ2-7; 10 positions agree with TRBD1. J lost 5 bases, V lost 4 bases, and 5 bases had no gene match. Germline lookup yields CDR1 GTSNPN and CDR2 SVGIG (reference sequence). This CDR3 spans 13 amino acids. DNA for the CDR3: TGTGCCTGGAACCGGGACAGGGGAGACGAGCAGTACTTC. Encoded protein: CAWNRDRGDEQYF.

This clone was seen once. The chain links TRBV4-1 to TRBJ1-2; D remains ambiguous. The germline CDR1 and CDR2 sequences are MGHRA and YSYEKL. This CDR3 contains 14 residues. The V gene lost 4 bases and the J gene lost 4 bases, with 13 bases spanning the gap. The CDR3, as DNA: TGCGCCAGCAGCCGCCCCGCGGGCGTCTATGGCTACACCTTC. It is translated as CASSRPAGVYGYTF.

The chain has TRBV21-1 and TRBJ1-1. TRBV21-1 is tagged as a pseudogene. This CDR3 is 11 amino acids long. This chain's CDR3 is CASSKAGSAFF. The DNA of the CDR3 is TGTGCCAGCAGCAAGGCCGGGTCGGCTTTCTTT.

V and J are TRBV19 and TRBJ1-2; 11 positions match TRBD1. Germline assignment: CDR1 LNHDA and CDR2 SQIVND (reference sequence). The CDR3 has 15 amino acids. The trim removed 7 bases at V and 8 bases at J, leaving 12 bases unmatched. Here the CDR3 reads CASKPKGGQGDGYTF. The CDR3 nucleotides read TGTGCCAGTAAACCCAAGGGGGGACAGGGGGACGGCTACACCTTC. Variable domain in full (rest from reference TRBV19 and TRBJ1-2): DGGITQSPKYLFRKEGQNVTLSCEQNLNHDAMYWYRQDPGQGLRLIYYSQIVNDFQKGDIAEGYSVSREKKESFPLTVTSAQKNPTAFYLCASKPKGGQGDGYTFGSGTRLTVV.

CDR3 protein: CASSLNLWGQDTQYF. In DNA form, the CDR3 reads TGTGCCAGCAGCTTAAATCTTTGGGGGCAGGATACGCAGTATTTT. This chain connects TRBV7-3 to TRBJ2-3; weak D call: TRBD1 (6 bases). The germline V gene has CDR1 SGHTA and CDR2 FQGTGA. With 1 base removed from V and 6 bases from J, the gap between germline ends came to 14 bases. This CDR3 contains 15 residues.

The chain employs TRBV6-1 and TRBJ2-3; TRBD1 might be the D (5 bases). V dropped 8 bases and J dropped 2 bases, with 17 bases sitting between them. This CDR3 comprises 15 residues. From germline, CDR1 is MNHNS and CDR2 SASEGT. The CDR3 sequence: CASWGQVIFTDTQYF. Here the CDR3 DNA reads TGTGCCAGCTGGGGCCAGGTTATCTTCACAGATACGCAGTATTTT.